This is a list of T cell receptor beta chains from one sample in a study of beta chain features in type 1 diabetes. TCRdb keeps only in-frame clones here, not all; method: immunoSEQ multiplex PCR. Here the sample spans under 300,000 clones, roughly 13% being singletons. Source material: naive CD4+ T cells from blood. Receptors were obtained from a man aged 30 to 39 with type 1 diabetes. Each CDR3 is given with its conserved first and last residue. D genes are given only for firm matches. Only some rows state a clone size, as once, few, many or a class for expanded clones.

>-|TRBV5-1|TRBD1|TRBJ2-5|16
TGCGCCAGCAGCTTGGTTGCCGGGACAGGGGGAGAGACCCAGTACTTC
CASSLVAGTGGETQYF
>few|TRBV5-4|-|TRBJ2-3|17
TGTGCCAGCAGCTTGCCGCCCTGGAGGGACGGCACAGATACGCAGTATTTT
CASSLPPWRDGTDTQYF
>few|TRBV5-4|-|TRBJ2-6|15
TGTGCCAGCAGCTTACAGGGCTCTGGGGCCAACGTCCTGACTTTC
CASSLQGSGANVLTF
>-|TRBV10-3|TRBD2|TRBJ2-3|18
TGTGCCATCAGAAGGACTAGCGGGGGGCGTCCTAGCACAGATACGCAGTATTTT
CAIRRTSGGRPSTDTQYF
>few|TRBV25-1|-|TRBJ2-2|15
TGTGCCAGCAGTGAACGGATAGCTTCCACCGGGGAGCTGTTTTTT
CASSERIASTGELFF
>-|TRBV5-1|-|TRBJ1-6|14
TGCGCCAGCGGGGCCGACTCCTATAATTCACCCCTCCACTTT
CASGADSYNSPLHF
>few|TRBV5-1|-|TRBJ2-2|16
TGCGCCAGCAGCCCACGGAAGGGGGTGGACACCGGGGAGCTGTTTTTT
CASSPRKGVDTGELFF
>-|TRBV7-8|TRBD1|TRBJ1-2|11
TGTGCCAGCAGCTCGACAGGGGTCCACACCTTC
CASSSTGVHTF
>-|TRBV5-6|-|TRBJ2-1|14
TGTGCCAGCAGTGGGCGGGATCGTAACAATGAGCAGTTCTTC
CASSGRDRNNEQFF
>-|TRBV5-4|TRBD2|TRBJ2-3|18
TGTGCCAGCAGCTTGGTTAGCGGGGGGACACTTTCCACAGATACGCAGTATTTT
CASSLVSGGTLSTDTQYF
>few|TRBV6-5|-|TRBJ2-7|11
TGTGCCAGCCCCGGAGTCTACGAGCAGTACTTC
CASPGVYEQYF
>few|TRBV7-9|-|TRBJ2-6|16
TGTGCCAGCAGCTCTTACAGGGTGACTGGGGCCAACGTCCTGACTTTC
CASSSYRVTGANVLTF
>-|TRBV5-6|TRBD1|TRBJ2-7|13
TGTGCCAGCAGCTGGGGACAGCCTCACCCCCAGTACTTC
CASSWGQPHPQYF
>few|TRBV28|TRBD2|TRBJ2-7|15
TGTGCCAGCAGCCTCCAACTAGCGAACTCCTACGAGCAGTACTTC
CASSLQLANSYEQYF
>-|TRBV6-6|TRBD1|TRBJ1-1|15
TGTGCCAGCAGACACCATACGGACAGGGACACTGAAGCTTTCTTT
CASRHHTDRDTEAFF
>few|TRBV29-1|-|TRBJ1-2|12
TGCAGCGCCGTGAAGCCTTCGGGAGGCTACACCTTC
CSAVKPSGGYTF
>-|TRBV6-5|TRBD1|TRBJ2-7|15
TGTGCCAGCAGCAATACCGGAACAGGGGTTCACGAGCAGTACTTC
CASSNTGTGVHEQYF
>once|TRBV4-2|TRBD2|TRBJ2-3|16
TGTGCCAGCAGCCCCCACGAGCTAGCGGGGACAGATACGCAGTATTTT
CASSPHELAGTDTQYF
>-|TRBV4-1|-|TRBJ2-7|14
TGCGCCAGCAGCCAAGATGACAGGAATTACGAGCAGTACTTC
CASSQDDRNYEQYF
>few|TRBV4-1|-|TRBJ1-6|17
TGCGCCAGCAGCCAAGGTCGTGCAGGGGTGGATAATTCACCCCTCCACTTT
CASSQGRAGVDNSPLHF
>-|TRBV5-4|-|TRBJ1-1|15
TGTGCCAGCAGCTTAATGACACCTCCAAACACTGAAGCTTTCTTT
CASSLMTPPNTEAFF
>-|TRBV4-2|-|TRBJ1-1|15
TGTGCCAGCAGCGATGAAAAGGGAGTGAACACTGAAGCTTTCTTT
CASSDEKGVNTEAFF
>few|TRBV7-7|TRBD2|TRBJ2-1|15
TGTGCCAGCAGCAGGACTAGCGGGGGGGTAGGGGAGCAGTTCTTC
CASSRTSGGVGEQFF
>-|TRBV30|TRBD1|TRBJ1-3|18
TGTGCCTGGAGCGAAGAGACAGGGGGCCGATTCTCTGGAAACACCATATATTTT
CAWSEETGGRFSGNTIYF
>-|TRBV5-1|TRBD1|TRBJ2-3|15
TGCGCCAGCAGCCACAGGGGGCATGGCACAGATACGCAGTATTTT
CASSHRGHGTDTQYF
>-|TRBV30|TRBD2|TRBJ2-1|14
TGTGCCTGGAGGGGACTAGTGACATACAATGAGCAGTTCTTC
CAWRGLVTYNEQFF